The next 7 T cell receptor beta chains were all read from a single sample in a study of cytomegalovirus exposure and HLA in healthy donors. The study ran its PCR with 60 Vbeta and 13 Jbeta primers. Libraries were prepared by immunoSEQ multiplex PCR; TCRdb keeps only in-frame clonotypes and omits some of them. This sample has around 130,000 clones; around 83% occur once, and the top ten carry 6% to 8%. Source material: PBMCs. These TCRs come from a woman younger than 45 in good health and CMV-seropositive.

The gene calls are TRBV4-1 and TRBJ2-6; a weak D match, TRBD2 (6 bases). Trimming took off 3 bases at V and 1 base at J, with 13 bases between the two ends. This CDR3 is 17 amino acids long. Germline values: CDR1 MGHRA, CDR2 YSYEKL. The CDR3 bases are TGCGCCAGCAGCCAGGTCGCAGGGAGGTCTGGGGCCAACGTCCTGACTTTC. Translating gives CASSQVAGRSGANVLTF.

V is TRBV29-1 and J is TRBJ1-2, with 7 bases lining up with TRBD1. CDR1 and CDR2 from the germline V gene are SQVTM and ANQGSEA. J gave up 2 bases and V 7 bases, and 13 bases lay outside the gene matches. The CDR3 is 15 amino acids. CDR3 protein: CSARDSLILNYGYTF. The CDR3 bases are TGCAGCGCAAGGGACAGCCTCATATTAAACTATGGCTACACCTTC.

This rearrangement joins TRBV28 to TRBJ2-1; 10 bases align to TRBD1. The CDR3 covers 14 residues. J was trimmed by 4 bases and V by 8 bases; bases with no gene match: 5. The germline V gene has CDR1 MDHEN and CDR2 SYDVKM. The CDR3 sequence is CASLGQGSYNEQFF. The CDR3 nucleotides are TGTGCCAGCCTGGGACAGGGGTCTTACAATGAGCAGTTCTTC.

This rearrangement joins TRBV6-1 to TRBJ1-5; no reliable D call. V lost 2 bases to trimming and J lost 4 bases, with 9 bases between them. Germline CDR1 and CDR2: MNHNS and SASEGT. The CDR3 is 14 residues long. The DNA for the CDR3 is TGTGCCAGCAGTGAATCGGGGTGGAATCAGCCCCAGCATTTT. Its protein is CASSESGWNQPQHF.

The CDR3 nucleotides read TGCGCCAGCAGCCCCGAGGGGGTAGCGGGCACTGAAGCTTTCTTT. Encoded protein: CASSPEGVAGTEAFF. The chain uses TRBV5-1 and TRBJ1-1; D perhaps matches TRBD1 (6 bases). The germline V and J ends were trimmed by 4 bases and 4 bases, with 17 bases remaining between them. Germline CDR1 and CDR2: SGHRS and YFSETQ. This CDR3 region has 15 residues.

The gene calls are TRBV19 and TRBJ1-2, with a possible D match to TRBD1 (6 bases). The V gene's germline CDR1 is LNHDA and CDR2 SQIVND (reference sequence). The CDR3 is made up of 14 amino acids. V lost 6 bases to trimming and J lost 7 bases, with 18 bases between them. This chain's CDR3 is CASSQLTGPLGYTF. In DNA, the CDR3 is TGTGCCAGTAGCCAGTTGACAGGTCCTCTTGGCTACACCTTC.

Regarding this clone: Other DNA variants within this sample encode the same CDR3. CDR3 protein: CASSPGGGTEAFF. The CDR3 DNA follows: TGTGCCAGCAGCCCGGGAGGGGGCACTGAAGCTTTCTTT. This chain joins TRBV5-8 and TRBJ1-1; D is perhaps TRBD1 (6 bases). From germline, CDR1 is SGHTS and CDR2 YDEGEE. The CDR3 loop spans 13 amino acids. V was pared by 4 bases and J by 4 bases, with 11 bases between.